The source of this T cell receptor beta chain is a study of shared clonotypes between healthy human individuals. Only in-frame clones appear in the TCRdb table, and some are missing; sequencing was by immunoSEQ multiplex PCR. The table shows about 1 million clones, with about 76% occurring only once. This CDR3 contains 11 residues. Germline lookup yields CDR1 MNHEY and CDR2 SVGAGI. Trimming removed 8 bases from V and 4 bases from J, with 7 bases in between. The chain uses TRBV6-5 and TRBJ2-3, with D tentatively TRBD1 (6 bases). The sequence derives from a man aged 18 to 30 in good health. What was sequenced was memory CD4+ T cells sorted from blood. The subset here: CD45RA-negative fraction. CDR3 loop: CASSGADTQYF. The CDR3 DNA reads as TGTGCCAGCTCAGGGGCAGATACGCAGTATTTT.